A selection of T cell receptor beta chains follows, all from one sample in a study of cytomegalovirus exposure and HLA in healthy donors. Assay used: immunoSEQ multiplex PCR; TCRdb lists only in-frame clones, some missing. Of about 93,000 clones listed, around 77% are singletons. Sequencing was carried out using PBMCs. These TCRs come from a man aged 30 to 39 in good health and CMV-seronegative. Both conserved end residues are part of each CDR3. D genes are given only for firm matches. Clone size is shown for a subset of rows, as once, few, many or a class of expanded clone.

j_gene,abundance,len,v_gene,d_gene,CDR3aa,CDR3nt
TRBJ1-2,NA,13,TRBV28,NA,CASSLMGSKGYTF,TGTGCCAGCAGTTTAATGGGCAGTAAAGGCTACACCTTC
TRBJ1-5,NA,16,TRBV4-2,NA,CASSLTRDYSNQPQHF,TGTGCCAGCAGTCTAACGAGGGATTATAGCAATCAGCCCCAGCATTTT
TRBJ1-4,NA,15,TRBV30,TRBD1,CAWGRGDRINEKLFF,TGTGCCTGGGGGAGGGGGGACAGGATTAATGAAAAACTGTTTTTT
TRBJ1-1,NA,14,TRBV5-1,NA,CASSLVGGGDEAFF,TGCGCCAGCAGCTTGGTGGGTGGGGGCGATGAAGCTTTCTTT
TRBJ2-7,NA,15,TRBV18,TRBD1,CASSRPGQGFYEQYF,TGTGCCAGCTCACGCCCCGGACAGGGATTCTACGAGCAGTACTTC
TRBJ2-3,NA,17,TRBV11-2,TRBD2,CASSSAGGVAGADTQYF,TGTGCCAGCAGTTCAGCGGGAGGGGTAGCGGGAGCAGATACGCAGTATTTT
TRBJ1-1,NA,13,TRBV18,NA,CASSLGANTEAFF,TGTGCCAGCTCACTCGGAGCGAACACTGAAGCTTTCTTT
TRBJ1-1,NA,15,TRBV4-3,NA,CASSQAVVRGSEAFF,TGCGCCAGCAGCCAGGCAGTGGTGCGAGGATCTGAAGCTTTCTTT
TRBJ1-1,once,14,TRBV7-6,TRBD1,CASSVGQGNTEAFF,TGTGCCAGCAGCGTTGGACAGGGGAACACTGAAGCTTTCTTT
TRBJ1-5,NA,16,TRBV18,NA,CASSPASGGNNQPQHF,TGTGCCAGCTCACCTGCTTCTGGGGGGAATAATCAGCCCCAGCATTTT
TRBJ1-2,NA,16,TRBV9,NA,CASSTKQGRSFYGYTF,TGTGCCAGCAGCACGAAACAGGGAAGGTCATTTTATGGCTACACCTTC
TRBJ1-2,NA,18,TRBV11-2,TRBD1,CASSLDLGGTGINYGYTF,TGTGCCAGCAGCTTAGATCTTGGCGGGACAGGAATTAACTATGGCTACACCTTC
TRBJ2-5,once,19,TRBV14,TRBD2,CASSQGRLAGDTRKETQYF,TGTGCCAGCAGCCAAGGGCGGCTAGCGGGGGACACACGAAAAGAGACCCAGTACTTC
TRBJ2-5,NA,16,TRBV5-1,TRBD1,CASSSTGQGARETQYF,TGCGCCAGCAGCTCCACGGGACAGGGGGCCCGAGAGACCCAGTACTTC
TRBJ2-1,NA,15,TRBV5-4,TRBD2,CASGPGAGGVNEQFF,TGTGCCAGCGGTCCGGGCGCGGGGGGGGTCAATGAGCAGTTCTTC
TRBJ2-2,once,17,TRBV5-4,TRBD1,CASRSRTGSQNTGELFF,TGTGCCAGCAGGTCCAGGACAGGGAGCCAAAACACCGGGGAGCTGTTTTTT
TRBJ2-5,NA,15,TRBV4-2,NA,CASSQDQGFQETQYF,TGTGCCAGCAGCCAAGATCAGGGGTTCCAAGAGACCCAGTACTTC